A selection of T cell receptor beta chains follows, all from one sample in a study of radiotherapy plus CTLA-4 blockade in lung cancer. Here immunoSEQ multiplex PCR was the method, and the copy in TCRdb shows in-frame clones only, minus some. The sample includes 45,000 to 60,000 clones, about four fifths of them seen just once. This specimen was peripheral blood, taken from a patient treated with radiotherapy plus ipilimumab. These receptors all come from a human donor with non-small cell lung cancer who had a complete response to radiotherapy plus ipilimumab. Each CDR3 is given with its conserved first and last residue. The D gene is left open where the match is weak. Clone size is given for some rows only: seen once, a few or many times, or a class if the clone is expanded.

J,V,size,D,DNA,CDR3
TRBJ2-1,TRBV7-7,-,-,TGTGCTAGCAGCCCCCGCGCCCACAATGAGCAGTTCTTC,CASSPRAHNEQFF
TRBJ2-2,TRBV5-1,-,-,TGCGCCAGCAGCTTGGACAGTTCCACCGGGGAGCTGTTTTTT,CASSLDSSTGELFF
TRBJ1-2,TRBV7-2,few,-,TGTGCCAGCAGCCAGAGGGGGGGCCGAGGCTACACCTTC,CASSQRGGRGYTF
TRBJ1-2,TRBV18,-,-,TGTGCCAGCTCCCCGATCGGCAGGGATGGCTATGGCTACACCTTC,CASSPIGRDGYGYTF
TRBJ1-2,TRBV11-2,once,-,TGTGCCATTTTTGGGCTGCTTTATGGCTACACCTTC,CAIFGLLYGYTF
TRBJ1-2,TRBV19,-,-,TGTGCCAGTACAATGGGCAAAGCTGGCTACACCTTC,CASTMGKAGYTF
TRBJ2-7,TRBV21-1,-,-,TGTGCCAGCAGCAAAGCGGGGGGACAGGCCTCCTACGAGCAGTACTTC,CASSKAGGQASYEQYF
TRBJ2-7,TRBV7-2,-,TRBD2,TGTGCCAGCAGCTTCACCAGCGGGGGTCCGTACGAGCAGTACTTC,CASSFTSGGPYEQYF
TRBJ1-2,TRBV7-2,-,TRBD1,TGTGCCAGCAGGCATCCACGGGACAGGGAATCCTATGGCTACACCTTC,CASRHPRDRESYGYTF
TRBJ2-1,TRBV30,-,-,TGTGCCTGGAGTGTCGGGTCCGTTAGTGAGCAGTTCTTC,CAWSVGSVSEQFF
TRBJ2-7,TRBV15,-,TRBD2,TGTGCCACCAGCACGGGCGGCCGGGGGGGGCGGGGGAAGTACTTC,CATSTGGRGGRGKYF
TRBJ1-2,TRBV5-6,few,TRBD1,TGTGCCAGCAGCTCTCCGGGACAGCTGCCGCGATTCTATGGCTACACCTTC,CASSSPGQLPRFYGYTF